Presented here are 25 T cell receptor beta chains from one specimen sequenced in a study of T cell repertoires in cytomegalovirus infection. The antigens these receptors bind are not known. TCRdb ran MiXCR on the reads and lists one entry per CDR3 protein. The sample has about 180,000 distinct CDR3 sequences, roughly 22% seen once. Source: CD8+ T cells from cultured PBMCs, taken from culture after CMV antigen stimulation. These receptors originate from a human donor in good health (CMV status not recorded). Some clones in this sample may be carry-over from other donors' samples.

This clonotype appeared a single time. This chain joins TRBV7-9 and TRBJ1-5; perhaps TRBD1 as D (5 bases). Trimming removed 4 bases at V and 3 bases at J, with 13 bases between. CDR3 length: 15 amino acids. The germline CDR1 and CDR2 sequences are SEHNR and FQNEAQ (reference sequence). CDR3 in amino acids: CASSSSGKTNQPQHF. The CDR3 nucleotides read TGTGCCAGCAGCTCCTCAGGGAAAACCAATCAGCCCCAGCATTTT.

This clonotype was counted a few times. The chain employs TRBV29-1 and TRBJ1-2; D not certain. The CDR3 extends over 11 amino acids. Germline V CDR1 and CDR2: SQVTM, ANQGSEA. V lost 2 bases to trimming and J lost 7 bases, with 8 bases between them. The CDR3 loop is CSVEQERGYTF. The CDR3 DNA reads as TGCAGCGTTGAACAGGAACGTGGCTACACCTTC.

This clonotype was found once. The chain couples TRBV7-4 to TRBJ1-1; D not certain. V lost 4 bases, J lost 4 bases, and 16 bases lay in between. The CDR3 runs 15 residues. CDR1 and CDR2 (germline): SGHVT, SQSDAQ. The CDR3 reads CASSSTPGGSTEAFF. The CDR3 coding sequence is TGTGCCAGCAGCTCCACCCCGGGCGGGAGCACTGAAGCTTTCTTT.

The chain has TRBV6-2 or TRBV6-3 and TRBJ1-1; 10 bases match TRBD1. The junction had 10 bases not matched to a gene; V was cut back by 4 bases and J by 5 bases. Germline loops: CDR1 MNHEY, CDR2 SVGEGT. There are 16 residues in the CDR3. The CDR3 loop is CASSFTPGQGTTEAFF. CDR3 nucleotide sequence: TGTGCCAGCAGTTTTACACCGGGACAGGGGACGACTGAAGCTTTCTTT.

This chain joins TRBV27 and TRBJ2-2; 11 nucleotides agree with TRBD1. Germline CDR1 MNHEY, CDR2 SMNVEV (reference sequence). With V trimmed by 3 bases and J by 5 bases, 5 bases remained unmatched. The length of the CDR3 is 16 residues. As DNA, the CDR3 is TGTGCCAGCAGTTTGCGGACAGGGGGCCGGACCGGGGAGCTGTTTTTT. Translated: CASSLRTGGRTGELFF.

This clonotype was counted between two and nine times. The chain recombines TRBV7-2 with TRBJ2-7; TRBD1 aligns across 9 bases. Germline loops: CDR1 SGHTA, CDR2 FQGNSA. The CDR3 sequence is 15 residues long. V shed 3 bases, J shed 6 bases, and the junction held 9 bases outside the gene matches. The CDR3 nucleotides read TGTGCCAGCAGCTTCCGGGACAGGGCGGTCAGCGAGCAGTACTTC. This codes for CASSFRDRAVSEQYF.

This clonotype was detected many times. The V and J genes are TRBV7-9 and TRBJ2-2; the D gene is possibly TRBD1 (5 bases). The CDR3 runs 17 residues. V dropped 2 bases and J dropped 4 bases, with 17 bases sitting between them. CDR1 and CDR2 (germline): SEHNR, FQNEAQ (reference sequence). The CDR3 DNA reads TGTGCCAGCAGCTTACCCTTCCTACAGGAACCCACCGGGGAGCTGTTTTTT. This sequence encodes CASSLPFLQEPTGELFF. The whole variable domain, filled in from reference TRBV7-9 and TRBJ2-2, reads DTGVSQNPRHKITKRGQNVTFRCDPISEHNRLYWYRQTLGQGPEFLTYFQNEAQLEKSRLLSDRFSAERPKGSFSTLEIQRTEQGDSAMYLCASSLPFLQEPTGELFFGEGSRLTVL.

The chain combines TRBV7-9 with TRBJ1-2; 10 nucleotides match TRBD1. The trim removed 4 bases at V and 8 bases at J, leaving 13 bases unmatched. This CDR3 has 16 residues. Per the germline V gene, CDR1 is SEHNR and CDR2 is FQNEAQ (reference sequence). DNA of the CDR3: TGTGCCAGCAGCTCGACCGCGGGGGACAGGGGTGAGGGCTACACCTTC. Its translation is CASSSTAGDRGEGYTF. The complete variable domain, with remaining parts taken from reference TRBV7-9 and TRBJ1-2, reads DTGVSQNPRHKITKRGQNVTFRCDPISEHNRLYWYRQTLGQGPEFLTYFQNEAQLEKSRLLSDRFSAERPKGSFSTLEIQRTEQGDSAMYLCASSSTAGDRGEGYTFGSGTRLTVV.

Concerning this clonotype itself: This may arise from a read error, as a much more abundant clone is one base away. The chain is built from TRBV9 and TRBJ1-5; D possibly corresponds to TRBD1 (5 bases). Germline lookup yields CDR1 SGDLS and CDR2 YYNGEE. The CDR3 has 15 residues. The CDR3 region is CAISAGTLRDQPQHF. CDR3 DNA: TGTGCCATCAGCGCCGGGACCCTGAGAGATCAGCCCCAGCATTTT.

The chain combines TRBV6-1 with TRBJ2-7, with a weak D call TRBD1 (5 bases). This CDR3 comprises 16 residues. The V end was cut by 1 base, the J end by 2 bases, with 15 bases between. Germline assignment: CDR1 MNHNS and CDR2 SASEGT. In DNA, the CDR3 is TGTGCCAGCAGTGAAGGTAGGGGAAGGGCCACCTACGAGCAGTACTTC. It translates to CASSEGRGRATYEQYF.

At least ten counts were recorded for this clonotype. DNA of the CDR3: TGTGCCAGCAGCCCCCTCCGGGACATTGTGGACACTGAAGCTTTCTTT. Translating it yields CASSPLRDIVDTEAFF. V gene TRBV7-2 combines with J gene TRBJ1-1, with D perhaps TRBD1 (6 bases). CDR3 size: 16 residues. Germline CDR1 is SGHTA and CDR2 is FQGNSA. V was trimmed by 5 bases and J by 3 bases, leaving 19 bases between them.

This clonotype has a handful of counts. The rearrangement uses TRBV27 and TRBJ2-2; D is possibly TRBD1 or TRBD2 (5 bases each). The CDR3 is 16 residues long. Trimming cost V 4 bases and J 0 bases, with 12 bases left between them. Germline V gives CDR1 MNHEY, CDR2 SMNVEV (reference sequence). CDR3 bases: TGTGCCAGCAGTTCAAGAGGGGCTCCGAACACCGGGGAGCTGTTTTTT. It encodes CASSSRGAPNTGELFF.

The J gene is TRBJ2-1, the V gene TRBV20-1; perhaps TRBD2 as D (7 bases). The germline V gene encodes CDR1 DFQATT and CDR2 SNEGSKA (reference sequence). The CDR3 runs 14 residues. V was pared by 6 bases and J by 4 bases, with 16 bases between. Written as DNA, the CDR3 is TGCAGTGCCCGCGGGGGCAGGGCGTACAATGAGCAGTTCTTC. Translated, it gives CSARGGRAYNEQFF.

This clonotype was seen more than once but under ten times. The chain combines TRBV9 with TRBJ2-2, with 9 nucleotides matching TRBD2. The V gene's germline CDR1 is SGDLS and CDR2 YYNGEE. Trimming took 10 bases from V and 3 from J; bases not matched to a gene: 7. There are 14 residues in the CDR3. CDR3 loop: CAGRRGGDTGELFF. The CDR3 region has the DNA TGTGCCGGACGGCGGGGGGGCGACACCGGGGAGCTGTTTTTT.

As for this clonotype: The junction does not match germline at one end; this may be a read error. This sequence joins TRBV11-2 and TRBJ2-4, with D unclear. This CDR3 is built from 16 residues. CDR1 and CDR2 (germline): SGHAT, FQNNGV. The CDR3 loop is CASSLDGVVFGNSQYF. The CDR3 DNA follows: TGTGCCAGCAGCTTAGATGGAGTAGTATTCGGAAACAGTCAGTACTTC.

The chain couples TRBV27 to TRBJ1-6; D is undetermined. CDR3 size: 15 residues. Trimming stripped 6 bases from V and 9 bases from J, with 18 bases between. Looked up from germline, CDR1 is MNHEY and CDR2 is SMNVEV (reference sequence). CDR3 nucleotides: TGTGCCAGCAGAAACGCCCCGGGTTCGATTTCACCCCTCCACTTT. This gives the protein CASRNAPGSISPLHF.

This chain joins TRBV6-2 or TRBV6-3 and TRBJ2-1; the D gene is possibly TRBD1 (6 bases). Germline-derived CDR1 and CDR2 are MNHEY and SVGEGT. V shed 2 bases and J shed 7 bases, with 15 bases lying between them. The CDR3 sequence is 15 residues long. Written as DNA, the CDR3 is TGTGCCAGCAGTTACGTTCAGGGGCGCGGGAATGAGCAGTTCTTC. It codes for CASSYVQGRGNEQFF.

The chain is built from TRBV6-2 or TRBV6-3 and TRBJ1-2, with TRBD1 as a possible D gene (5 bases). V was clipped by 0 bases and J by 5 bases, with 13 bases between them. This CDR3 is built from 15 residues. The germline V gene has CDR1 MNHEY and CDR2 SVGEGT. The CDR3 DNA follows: TGTGCCAGCAGTTACTCCCCCACGGGGGGTTATGGCTACACCTTC. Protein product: CASSYSPTGGYGYTF.

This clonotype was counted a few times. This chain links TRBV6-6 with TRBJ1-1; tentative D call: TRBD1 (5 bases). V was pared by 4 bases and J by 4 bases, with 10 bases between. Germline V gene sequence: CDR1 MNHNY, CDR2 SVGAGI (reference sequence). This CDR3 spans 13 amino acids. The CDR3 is CASSSQGGTEAFF. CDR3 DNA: TGTGCCAGCAGTTCCCAGGGAGGCACTGAAGCTTTCTTT.

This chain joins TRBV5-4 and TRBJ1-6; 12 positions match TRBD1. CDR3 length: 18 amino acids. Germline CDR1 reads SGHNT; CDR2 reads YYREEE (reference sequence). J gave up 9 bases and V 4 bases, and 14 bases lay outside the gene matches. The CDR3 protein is CASSGKLAGQGAGSPLHF. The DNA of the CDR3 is TGTGCCAGCAGCGGGAAACTCGCGGGACAGGGGGCCGGTTCACCCCTCCACTTT.

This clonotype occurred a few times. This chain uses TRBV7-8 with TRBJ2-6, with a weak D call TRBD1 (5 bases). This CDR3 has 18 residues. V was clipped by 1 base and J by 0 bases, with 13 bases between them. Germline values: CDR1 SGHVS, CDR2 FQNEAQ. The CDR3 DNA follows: TGTGCCAGCAGCTTAGTAGGCAGGGTGATCTCTGGGGCCAACGTCCTGACTTTC. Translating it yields CASSLVGRVISGANVLTF.

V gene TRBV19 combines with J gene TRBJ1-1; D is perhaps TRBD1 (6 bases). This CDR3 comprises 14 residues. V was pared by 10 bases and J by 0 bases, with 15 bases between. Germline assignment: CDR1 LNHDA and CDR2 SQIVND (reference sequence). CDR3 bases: TGTGCCACCTCCCTGACAGGAATGAACACTGAAGCTTTCTTT. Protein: CATSLTGMNTEAFF.

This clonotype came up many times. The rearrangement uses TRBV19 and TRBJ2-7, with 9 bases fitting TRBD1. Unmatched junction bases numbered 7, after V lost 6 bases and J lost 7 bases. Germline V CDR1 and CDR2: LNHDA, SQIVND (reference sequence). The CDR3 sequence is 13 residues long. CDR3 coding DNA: TGTGCCAGTAGGGGACAGGGCCCGAGTGAGCAGTACTTC. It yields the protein CASRGQGPSEQYF.

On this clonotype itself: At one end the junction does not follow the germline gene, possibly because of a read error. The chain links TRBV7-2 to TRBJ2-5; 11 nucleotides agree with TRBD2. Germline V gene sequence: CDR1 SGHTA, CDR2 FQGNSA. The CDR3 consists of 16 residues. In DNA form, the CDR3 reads TGTGCCAGCAGCTTAGAACTAGCGGGGGCCCAAGCGACCCAGTACTTC. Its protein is CASSLELAGAQATQYF.

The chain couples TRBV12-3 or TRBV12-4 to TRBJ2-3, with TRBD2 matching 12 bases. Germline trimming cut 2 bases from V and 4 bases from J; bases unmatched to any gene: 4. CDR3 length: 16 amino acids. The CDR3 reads CASSLLAGGLADTQYF. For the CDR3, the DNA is TGTGCCAGCAGTTTACTAGCGGGGGGGCTTGCAGATACGCAGTATTTT.